The 5 T cell receptor beta chains in this list originate from one sample, sequenced in a study of blood T cell repertoires in COVID-19. Clones were sequenced by immunoSEQ multiplex PCR, and TCRdb holds only the in-frame ones, with some missing. The table includes 160,000 or so clones, around 82% detected once. Sequencing was carried out using PBMCs or T cells enriched from blood (not recorded which). The receptors originated from a man between 60 and 75 years old who had recovered from COVID-19.

The V call is TRBV12-3 or TRBV12-4, the J call TRBJ2-5, with TRBD1 matching over 7 bases. With 7 bases clipped from V and 3 bases from J, the junction kept 5 bases outside the gene matches. The CDR3 covers 13 residues. In DNA form, the CDR3 reads TGTGCCAGCACGGGACAGCTAAAAGAGACCCAGTACTTC. Translation: CASTGQLKETQYF.

The V gene is TRBV4-2, the J gene TRBJ2-2; maybe TRBD1 (6 bases). The CDR3 has 16 residues. The germline V and J ends were trimmed by 6 bases and 0 bases, with 14 bases remaining between them. Germline CDR1 and CDR2: LGHNA and YNFKEQ. This CDR3 is CASSRLTGSNTGELFF. The CDR3 nucleotides read TGTGCCAGCAGTCGACTGACAGGTTCGAACACCGGGGAGCTGTTTTTT.

CDR3 amino acids: CASSFRQGDEQFF. Here the CDR3 DNA reads TGTGCCAGCAGCTTTAGACAGGGCGATGAGCAGTTCTTC. V gene TRBV5-5 combines with J gene TRBJ2-1; 7 nucleotides align to TRBD1. The CDR3 spans 13 residues. The V and J ends lost 2 bases and 8 bases, in that order; junction bases with no gene match: 4. CDR1 is SGHKS and CDR2 is YYEKEE in the germline V gene (reference sequence).

V is TRBV19 and J is TRBJ2-7; possible D gene TRBD2, 5 bases. The CDR3 covers 15 residues. V lost 0 bases to trimming and J lost 5 bases, with 14 bases between them. From germline, CDR1 is LNHDA and CDR2 SQIVND (reference sequence). In nucleotides, the CDR3 is TGTGCCAGTAGTATAGATCAGCGGCCTCGGGACGAGCAGTACTTC. This sequence encodes CASSIDQRPRDEQYF.

The chain carries TRBV27 and TRBJ1-2; a weak D match, TRBD1 (5 bases). The ends were cut back, 3 bases at V and 2 bases at J, with 7 bases in the middle. The CDR3 totals 13 residues. The germline V gene has CDR1 MNHEY and CDR2 SMNVEV (reference sequence). CDR3 DNA sequence: TGTGCCAGCAGTTTGGGACTCAACTATGGCTACACCTTC. This sequence encodes CASSLGLNYGYTF.